Each of the 5 T cell receptor beta chains below was sequenced from the same sample in a study of blood T cell repertoires in COVID-19. The table came from immunoSEQ multiplex PCR; TCRdb's copy has only in-frame clones and leaves some out. This table has approximately 150,000 clones, 75% to 85% appearing once. Sequences were obtained from peripheral blood. These receptors were collected from a man aged 60 to 75 with active or convalescent COVID-19.

This chain uses TRBV10-3 with TRBJ1-2, with a weak D call TRBD1 (5 bases). The CDR3 runs to 15 residues. V was shortened by 2 bases and J by 0 bases, with 10 bases between the two germline ends. Looked up from germline, CDR1 is ENHRY and CDR2 is SYGVKD. In DNA form, the CDR3 reads TGTGCCATCAGTGAGATGGCAGGGACTAACTATGGCTACACCTTC. It is translated as CAISEMAGTNYGYTF.

This chain connects TRBV7-9 to TRBJ2-5, with TRBD2 identical over 14 bases. Germline-derived CDR1 and CDR2 are SEHNR and FQNEAQ (reference sequence). The CDR3 runs 16 residues. Losses at the gene ends were 8 bases for V and 8 bases for J; bases not matched to a gene: 13. CDR3 sequence: CASGHGTSGGTFTQYF. The DNA for the CDR3 is TGTGCCAGCGGACATGGGACTAGCGGGGGTACTTTTACCCAGTACTTC. Based on the CDR3 plus reference TRBV7-9 and TRBJ2-5, the full variable domain is DTGVSQNPRHKITKRGQNVTFRCDPISEHNRLYWYRQTLGQGPEFLTYFQNEAQLEKSRLLSDRFSAERPKGSFSTLEIQRTEQGDSAMYLCASGHGTSGGTFTQYFGPGTRLLVL.

This clone turned up a few times. The V call is TRBV11-2, the J call TRBJ1-1, with 8 bases matching TRBD1. Germline V gene sequence: CDR1 SGHAT, CDR2 FQNNGV. The CDR3 has 17 residues. The V gene end was trimmed by 4 bases and the J gene end by 4 bases; junction bases not matched to a gene: 14. The CDR3 protein is CASSSPGGSFSITEAFF. In DNA, the CDR3 is TGTGCCAGCAGCTCCCCAGGGGGCTCCTTCTCCATCACTGAAGCTTTCTTT.

The chain recombines TRBV7-2 with TRBJ2-1; TRBD1 is a possible D gene (6 bases). Germline-derived CDR1 and CDR2 are SGHTA and FQGNSA. V lost 2 bases and J lost 12, with 11 bases in between. CDR3 size: 12 residues. The CDR3 sequence: CASSLTGIGQFF. Here the CDR3 DNA reads TGTGCCAGCAGCTTAACAGGGATAGGGCAGTTCTTC. Full variable domain (remainder filled in from reference TRBV7-2 and TRBJ2-1): GAGVSQSPSNKVTEKGKDVELRCDPISGHTALYWYRQSLGQGLEFLIYFQGNSAPDKSGLPSDRFSAERTGGSVSTLTIQRTQQEDSAVYLCASSLTGIGQFFGPGTRLTVL.

J is TRBJ2-7 and V is TRBV6-1, with TRBD2 matching 7 bases. V lost 1 base and J lost 3; bases outside the gene matches: 12. The CDR3 consists of 17 residues. The germline V gene has CDR1 MNHNS and CDR2 SASEGT. The CDR3 spells CASSEGPLLRDYYEQYV. The CDR3 DNA reads as TGTGCCAGCAGTGAAGGACCCCTTTTGAGGGACTACTACGAGCAGTACGTC.